This TCR beta chain was recovered during a study of blood T cell repertoires in COVID-19 (dated by TCRdb to between 2020 and 2021). Background on the whole study: Samples from collaborators originated in the United States, Italy and Spain and spanned both the acute and convalescent phases of COVID-19. The material from the prospective study consisted of cDNA or gDNA derived from T cells, B-cell-depleted T cells, or PBMCs. Deeply sampled blood TCRbeta repertoires from subjects exposed to, actively infected with, or recovered from COVID-19 were included in the dataset. The repertoires were released in a freely available public database intended as a resource for research on the immune response to SARS-CoV-2. The samples were drawn from two sources: the first 160 participants of the ongoing ImmuneRACE study, and about 1,300 subjects contributed by 6 global collaborators. A de-identified subject ID, COVID-19 status, age in years and sex were almost always included in the sample metadata. Where HLA class I and class II types were available, the types were taken from metadata supplied by the sample provider, not from assay-based typing.

Study-wide conclusions, independent of this receptor: How much clinical and demographic metadata was included differed by source and by participant, and the metadata was provided uncurated.

Samples from volunteer blood donors who had recovered from COVID-19 were contributed by a second Seattle source. The collaborating institutions used their own protocols to collect whole blood in K2EDTA tubes. For TCRbeta analysis, collaborators shipped samples in one of three forms: frozen whole blood, isolated PBMCs, or DNA extracted from either of those sample types. The immunoSEQ Assay, a bias-controlled multiplex PCR, was used to amplify TCRbeta CDR3 regions from genomic DNA. The original methods were these. Nucleated cell counts per sample were estimated from amplification of reference gene primers within the assay. To quantify the absolute abundance of each unique TCRbeta CDR3 rearrangement, sequence reads were collapsed and filtered. For each sample, productive Simpson clonality was calculated by taking the square root of Simpson's diversity index across productive rearrangements. Held by TCRdb, this immuneACCESS table contains in-frame sequences only and omits some clones. Under half of the omission traces to an unresolved V gene where checked; the cause of the rest is unknown. V and J calls and clone size are as listed in that table; D and trimming were resolved from the DNA. Across this sample there are about 250,000 clones, with around nine tenths seen only once. Around 1.5% of the sample is held by the ten biggest clonotypes.

As to this clone: This clone's antigen is unknown. Base qualities are not recorded, but no much larger clone differs from it by a single base.

The sequence came from a woman in her fifties or sixties who had recovered from COVID-19. The sequenced sample consisted of peripheral blood.

The base sequence is TGCGCCAGCAACCTCAGGGGGGAGCTTGATGGCTACACCTTC. Its amino acids are CASNLRGELDGYTF. The V gene is TRBV5-1 and the J gene is TRBJ1-2, and 7 junction bases match TRBD1. The germline V gene sets CDR1 to SGHRS and CDR2 to YFSETQ. Including cysteine and phenylalanine, the CDR3 has 14 amino acids. Only the CDR3 part of the read is kept: 42 bases, read in frame from the first base. Trimmed from V: 6 bases; trimmed from J: 6 bases; junction bases lacking a gene match: 11.